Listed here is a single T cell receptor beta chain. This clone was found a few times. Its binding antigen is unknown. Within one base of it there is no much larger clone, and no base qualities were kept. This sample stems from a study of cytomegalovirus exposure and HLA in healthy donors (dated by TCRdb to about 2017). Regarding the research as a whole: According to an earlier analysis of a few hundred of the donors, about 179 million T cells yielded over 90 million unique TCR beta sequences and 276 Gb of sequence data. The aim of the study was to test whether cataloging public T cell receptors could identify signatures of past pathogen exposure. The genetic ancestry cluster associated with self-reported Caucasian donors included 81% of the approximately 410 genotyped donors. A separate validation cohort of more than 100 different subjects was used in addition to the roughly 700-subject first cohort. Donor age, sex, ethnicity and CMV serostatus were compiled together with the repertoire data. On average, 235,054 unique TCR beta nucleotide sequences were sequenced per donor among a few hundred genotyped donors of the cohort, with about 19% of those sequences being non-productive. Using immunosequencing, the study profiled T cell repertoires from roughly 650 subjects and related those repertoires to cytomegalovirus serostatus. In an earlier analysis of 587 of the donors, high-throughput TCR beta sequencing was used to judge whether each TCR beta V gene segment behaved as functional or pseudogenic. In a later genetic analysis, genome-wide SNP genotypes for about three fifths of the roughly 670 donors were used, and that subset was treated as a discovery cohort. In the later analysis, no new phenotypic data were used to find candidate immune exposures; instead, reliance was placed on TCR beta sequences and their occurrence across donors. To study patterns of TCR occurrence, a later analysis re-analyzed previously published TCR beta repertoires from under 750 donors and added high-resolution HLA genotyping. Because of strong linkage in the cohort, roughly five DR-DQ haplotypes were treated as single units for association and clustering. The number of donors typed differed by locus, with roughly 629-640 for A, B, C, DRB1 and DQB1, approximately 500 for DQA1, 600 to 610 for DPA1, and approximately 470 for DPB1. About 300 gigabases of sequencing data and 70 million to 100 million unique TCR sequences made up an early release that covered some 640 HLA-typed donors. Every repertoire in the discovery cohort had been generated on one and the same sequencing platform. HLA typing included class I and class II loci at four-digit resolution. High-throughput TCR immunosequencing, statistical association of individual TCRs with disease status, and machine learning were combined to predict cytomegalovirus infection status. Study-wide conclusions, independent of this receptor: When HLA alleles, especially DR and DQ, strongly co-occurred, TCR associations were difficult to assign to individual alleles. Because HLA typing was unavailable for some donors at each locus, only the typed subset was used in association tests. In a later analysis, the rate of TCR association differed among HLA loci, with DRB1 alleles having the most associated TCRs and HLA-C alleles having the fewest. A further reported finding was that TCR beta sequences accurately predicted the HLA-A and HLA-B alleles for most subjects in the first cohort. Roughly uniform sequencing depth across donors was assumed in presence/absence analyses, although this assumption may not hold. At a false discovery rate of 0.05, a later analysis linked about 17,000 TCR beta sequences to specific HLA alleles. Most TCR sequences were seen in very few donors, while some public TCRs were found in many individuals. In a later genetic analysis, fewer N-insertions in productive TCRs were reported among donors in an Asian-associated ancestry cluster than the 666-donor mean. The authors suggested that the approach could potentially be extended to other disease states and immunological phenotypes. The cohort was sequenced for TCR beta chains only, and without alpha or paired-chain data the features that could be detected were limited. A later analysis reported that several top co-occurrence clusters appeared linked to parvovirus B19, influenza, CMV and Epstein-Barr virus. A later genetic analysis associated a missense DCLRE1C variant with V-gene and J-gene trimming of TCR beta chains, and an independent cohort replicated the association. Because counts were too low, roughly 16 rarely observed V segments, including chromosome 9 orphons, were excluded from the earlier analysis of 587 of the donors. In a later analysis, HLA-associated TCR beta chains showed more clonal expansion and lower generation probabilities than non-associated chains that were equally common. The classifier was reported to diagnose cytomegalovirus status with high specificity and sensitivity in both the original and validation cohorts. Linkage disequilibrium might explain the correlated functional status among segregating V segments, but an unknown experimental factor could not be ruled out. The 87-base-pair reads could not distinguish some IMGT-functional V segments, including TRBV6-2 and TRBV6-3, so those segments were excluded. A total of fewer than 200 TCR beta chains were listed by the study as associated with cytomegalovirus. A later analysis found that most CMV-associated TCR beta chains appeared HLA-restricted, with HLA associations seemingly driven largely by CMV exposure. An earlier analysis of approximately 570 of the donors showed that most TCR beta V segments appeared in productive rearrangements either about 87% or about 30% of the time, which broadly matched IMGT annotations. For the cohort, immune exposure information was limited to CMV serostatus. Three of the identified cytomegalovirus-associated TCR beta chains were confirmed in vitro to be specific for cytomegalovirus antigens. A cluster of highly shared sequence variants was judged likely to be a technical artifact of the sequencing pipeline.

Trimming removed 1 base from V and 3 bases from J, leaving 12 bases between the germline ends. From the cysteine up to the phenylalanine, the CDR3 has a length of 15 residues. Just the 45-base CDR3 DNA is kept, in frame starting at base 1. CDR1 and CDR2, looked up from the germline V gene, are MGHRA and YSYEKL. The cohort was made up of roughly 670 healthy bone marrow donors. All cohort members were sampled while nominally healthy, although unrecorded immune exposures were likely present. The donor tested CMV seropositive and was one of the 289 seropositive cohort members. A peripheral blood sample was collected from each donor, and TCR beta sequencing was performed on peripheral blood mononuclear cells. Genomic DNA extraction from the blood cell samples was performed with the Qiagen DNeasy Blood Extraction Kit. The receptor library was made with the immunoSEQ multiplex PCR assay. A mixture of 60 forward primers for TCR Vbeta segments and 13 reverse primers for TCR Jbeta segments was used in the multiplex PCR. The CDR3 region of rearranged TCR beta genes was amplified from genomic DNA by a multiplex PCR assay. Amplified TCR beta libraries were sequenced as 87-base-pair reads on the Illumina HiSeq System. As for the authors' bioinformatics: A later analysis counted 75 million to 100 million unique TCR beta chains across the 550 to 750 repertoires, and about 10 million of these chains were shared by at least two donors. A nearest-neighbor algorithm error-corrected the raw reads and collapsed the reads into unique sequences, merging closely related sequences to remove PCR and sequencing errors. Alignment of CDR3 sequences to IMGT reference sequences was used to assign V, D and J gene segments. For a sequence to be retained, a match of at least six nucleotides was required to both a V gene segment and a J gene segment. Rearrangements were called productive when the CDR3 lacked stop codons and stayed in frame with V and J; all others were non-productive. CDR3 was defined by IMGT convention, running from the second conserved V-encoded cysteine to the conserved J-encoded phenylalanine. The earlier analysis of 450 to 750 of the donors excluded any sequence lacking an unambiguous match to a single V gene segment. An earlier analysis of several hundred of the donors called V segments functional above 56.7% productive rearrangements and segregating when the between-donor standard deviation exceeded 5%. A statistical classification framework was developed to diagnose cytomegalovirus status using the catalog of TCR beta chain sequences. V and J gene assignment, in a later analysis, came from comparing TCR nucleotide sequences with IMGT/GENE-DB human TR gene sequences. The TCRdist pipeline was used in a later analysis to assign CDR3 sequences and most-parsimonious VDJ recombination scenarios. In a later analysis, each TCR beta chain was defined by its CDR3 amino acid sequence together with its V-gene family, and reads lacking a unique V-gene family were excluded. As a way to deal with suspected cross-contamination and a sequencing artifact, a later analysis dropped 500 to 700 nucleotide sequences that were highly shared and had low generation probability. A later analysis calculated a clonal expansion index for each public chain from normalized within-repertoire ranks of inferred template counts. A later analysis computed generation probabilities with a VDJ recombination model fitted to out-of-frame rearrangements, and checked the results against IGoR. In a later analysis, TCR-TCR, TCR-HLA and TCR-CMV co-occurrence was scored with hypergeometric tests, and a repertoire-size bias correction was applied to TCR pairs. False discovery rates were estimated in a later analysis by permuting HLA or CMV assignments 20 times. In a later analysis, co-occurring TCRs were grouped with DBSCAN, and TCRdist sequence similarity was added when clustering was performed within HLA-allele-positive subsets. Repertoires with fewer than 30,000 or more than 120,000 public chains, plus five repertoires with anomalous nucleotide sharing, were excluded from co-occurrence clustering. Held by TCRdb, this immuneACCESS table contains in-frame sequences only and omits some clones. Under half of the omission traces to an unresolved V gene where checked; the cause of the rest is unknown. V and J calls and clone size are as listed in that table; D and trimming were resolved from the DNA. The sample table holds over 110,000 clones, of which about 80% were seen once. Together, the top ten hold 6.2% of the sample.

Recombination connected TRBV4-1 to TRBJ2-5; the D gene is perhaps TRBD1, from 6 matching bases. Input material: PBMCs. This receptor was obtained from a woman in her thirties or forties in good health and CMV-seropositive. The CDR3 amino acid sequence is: CASSQVRGEKETQYF. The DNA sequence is TGCGCCAGCAGCCAAGTCAGGGGAGAGAAAGAGACCCAGTACTTC.